The rows below give T cell receptor beta chains drawn from one sample of a study of technical replicates of blood from a few donors. Generated by immunoSEQ multiplex PCR, the TCRdb table keeps only in-frame clones and is missing some. The sample yields almost 65,000 clones, 86% seen once. Specimen: PBMCs. The receptors originated from a human donor in good health. Some clones in this sample may be carry-over from other donors' samples. CDR3s include the opening cysteine and the closing phenylalanine or tryptophan. A D gene is named only where the DNA matches it firmly. A clone size is listed for some rows: how often the clone was seen (once, few, many), or a class if it is expanded.

j_call d_call clone_size v_call cdr3_aa cdr3_nt
TRBJ2-1 TRBD2 NA TRBV29-1 CSAAGTSGSDEQFF TGCAGCGCCGCCGGGACTAGCGGGAGCGATGAGCAGTTCTTC
TRBJ2-2 TRBD2 NA TRBV6-4 CASRRESTGELFF TGTGCCAGCAGGCGGGAGAGCACCGGGGAGCTGTTTTTT
TRBJ1-3 NA NA TRBV10-3 CAISEIDRLRGNTIYF TGTGCCATCAGTGAGATCGACAGGCTCAGAGGAAACACCATATATTTT
TRBJ2-1 NA NA TRBV6-4 CASSDSGGEGEQFF TGTGCCAGCAGTGACTCCGGGGGAGAGGGTGAGCAGTTCTTC
TRBJ1-2 NA NA TRBV5-6 CASSLQAYGYTF TGTGCCAGCAGCTTACAGGCCTATGGCTACACCTTC
TRBJ2-5 NA few TRBV2 CASSVYRGETQYF TGTGCCAGCAGTGTGTACCGAGGGGAGACCCAGTACTTC
TRBJ2-3 NA NA TRBV18 CASSPRDYPDTQYF TGTGCCAGCTCACCAAGAGACTACCCAGATACGCAGTATTTT
TRBJ1-1 NA few TRBV9 CASALRSGQNTEAFF TGTGCCAGCGCCCTAAGGTCAGGCCAGAACACTGAAGCTTTCTTT
TRBJ2-1 NA NA TRBV27 CASSTLWRGTNNEQFF TGTGCCAGCAGTACCCTTTGGCGGGGGACAAACAATGAGCAGTTCTTC
TRBJ2-5 TRBD1 NA TRBV29-1 CSVDDNRGLGETQYF TGCAGCGTTGACGATAACAGGGGGCTGGGGGAGACCCAGTACTTC
TRBJ2-6 NA NA TRBV30 CAWSETGGANVLTF TGTGCCTGGAGTGAGACAGGTGGGGCCAACGTCCTGACTTTC
TRBJ2-7 NA NA TRBV11-1 CASSSPGLGSYEQYF TGTGCCAGCAGCTCCCCGGGACTTGGGTCCTACGAGCAGTACTTC
TRBJ2-7 TRBD2 NA TRBV9 CASSLGLAGGEQYF TGTGCCAGCAGCCTGGGACTAGCGGGAGGGGAGCAGTACTTC
TRBJ2-7 NA NA TRBV7-9 CASSSTAYEQYF TGTGCCAGCAGCTCGACAGCCTACGAGCAGTACTTC
TRBJ2-7 TRBD1 NA TRBV7-9 CASSPGTGPSVAYF TGTGCCAGCAGCCCGGGGACAGGGCCCTCTGTGGCGTACTTC
TRBJ2-1 TRBD2 NA TRBV11-3 CASSPQRSGRSNEQFF TGTGCCAGCAGCCCCCAGAGGAGCGGGAGGTCCAATGAGCAGTTCTTC
TRBJ2-1 TRBD2 NA TRBV29-1 CSVDGLAGRLSSGNEQFF TGCAGCGTTGATGGACTAGCGGGCCGACTTTCATCTGGGAATGAGCAGTTCTTC
TRBJ1-2 NA NA TRBV6-6 CASSPTGNSNYGYTF TGTGCCAGCAGCCCCACAGGGAATTCTAACTATGGCTACACCTTC
TRBJ2-7 NA NA TRBV27 CASSPTDITYEQYF TGTGCCAGCAGTCCGACCGACATAACCTACGAGCAGTACTTC